The text below deals with one T cell receptor (beta chain). It has no known antigen specificity. Base qualities are not provided; no much larger clone lies one nucleotide away. This sample is part of a study of shared clonotypes between healthy human individuals (TCRdb year 2020). For the study in its entirety: The cohort comprised a couple of women and a few men aged 18 to 49 years. Blood TCR repertoires of five healthy adults were deeply sequenced to estimate repertoire size and the extent of clonotype sharing between individuals. Leukapheresis yielded between about 0.8 and 9.5 billion PBMCs per donor. Different laboratories and diverse techniques were used to prepare libraries and sequence TCR repertoires, to increase sequencing depth and limit assay-specific biases. Per donor, three plates each were used for CD4 naive and CD4 memory, two for CD8 naive, and one for CD8 memory. General conclusions and limits of the study: Roughly 5.2% of naive CD4, 3.5% of naive CD8, roughly 2.4% of memory CD4, and 0.4% of memory CD8 clonotypes were shared across a few donors. Compared with non-shared clonotypes, clonotypes shared by all four sorted-subset donors had higher generation probabilities. Larger estimated clonotype richness was generally found for naive subsets than for memory subsets. Based on pairwise subsampling, the degree of clonotype sharing among donors was expected to be affected by sequencing depth. The genetic and exposure-history diversity represented was limited by the small number of donors. Even with the large sequencing depth, rarefaction of the sorted-subset datasets indicated that sequencing was incomplete. Only blood was sampled, and tissue TCR repertoires likely differ from those in blood.

Using the deep immunoSEQ assay, TCR CDR3 regions were amplified from genomic DNA by multiplex PCR. Genomic DNA extracted from each cell subset was distributed evenly over all wells of several immunoSEQ 96-well plates, and each plate served as one replicate. For sorted subsets, 200 to 250 ng of genomic DNA, equivalent to around 31,000 T cell genomes, went into each replicate PCR. Purified libraries were quantified with a Qubit 3.0 fluorometer, sized on a Bioanalyzer 2100, and re-quantified with the KAPA Library Quantification kit. A separate single-read 150-cycle Illumina NextSeq 550 flow cell was used to sequence each immunoSEQ 96-well plate. The source study handled its data this way. The immunoSEQ output contained only junctional sequences without quality scores, so filtering could not match that applied to full-length reads. Sequences were annotated with PyIR, a Python wrapper for IgBLAST v1.9, using IMGT germline references to assign V/J genes and CDR3. Reads were removed for weak V/J assignments (E-value above 1e-6), missing CDR3, stop codons, out-of-frame junctions, or ambiguous translated residues. V3J clonotypes were defined as sequences sharing the same inferred V gene, J gene, and CDR3 amino acid sequence. Percentage overlap between repertoires was computed as shared unique clonotypes divided by the size of the smaller repertoire. RTK rarefaction, the Chao1 estimator, and Recon v2.1 estimates of unobserved clonotypes were used to assess repertoire richness. Generation probabilities were computed with OLGA for all TCRbeta clonotypes obtained by the gDNA method from several donors. TCRdb took this table from immuneACCESS and kept in-frame rearrangements with V and J called. Such tables lack part of the clones; where checked against another copy, unresolved V genes explain under half of the gap, and the rest is unexplained. That table is the source of V, J and clone size, and D and trimming were worked out from the DNA. Counted in this sample were some 690,000 clones; about 90% of them appeared once. Of the sample, 34% is held by the ten largest clones.

Based on the germline V gene, the CDR1 and CDR2 sequences are LGHNA and YSLEER. The CDR3 covers 19 residues, taking in both the cysteine and the phenylalanine. Left in the record is the CDR3 DNA by itself, 57 bases read in frame from the first base. The germline ends are 23 bases apart after V is trimmed by 0 bases and J by 2 bases. The donors were healthy, HIV-negative adults who had no recently reported acute infections or vaccinations. Every donor was a Caucasian adult residing in Nashville, Tennessee, USA. CD8 memory samples consisted of magnetically selected CD45RO+ cells combined with CCR7-negative CD45RA+ effector memory (TemRA) cells. After blood collection by leukapheresis, PBMCs were isolated using Ficoll-Histopaque density gradient centrifugation and then cryopreserved in the vapor phase of liquid nitrogen. Analytical flow cytometry was used to check the purity and quantity of every magnetically sorted T cell population. Each sorted fraction had its genomic DNA isolated and then quantified by UV absorbance on a Nanodrop 2000c.

The specimen sequenced was memory CD8+ T cells from PBMCs. The sample's cell subset or site label, decoded: CD45RO+ cells pooled with CCR7-negative TemRA cells. The sequence joins TRBV4-3 to TRBJ2-7; the D element might be TRBD1 or TRBD2, as each aligns at 8 bases. The TCR was taken from a man younger than 35 in good health. Some clones in this sample may be carry-over from other donors' samples. The sequenced DNA: TGCGCCAGCAGCCAAGACGACAGGGGCAGTAGCGGGGCAACCTACGAGCAGTACTTC. Its translation reads: CASSQDDRGSSGATYEQYF.